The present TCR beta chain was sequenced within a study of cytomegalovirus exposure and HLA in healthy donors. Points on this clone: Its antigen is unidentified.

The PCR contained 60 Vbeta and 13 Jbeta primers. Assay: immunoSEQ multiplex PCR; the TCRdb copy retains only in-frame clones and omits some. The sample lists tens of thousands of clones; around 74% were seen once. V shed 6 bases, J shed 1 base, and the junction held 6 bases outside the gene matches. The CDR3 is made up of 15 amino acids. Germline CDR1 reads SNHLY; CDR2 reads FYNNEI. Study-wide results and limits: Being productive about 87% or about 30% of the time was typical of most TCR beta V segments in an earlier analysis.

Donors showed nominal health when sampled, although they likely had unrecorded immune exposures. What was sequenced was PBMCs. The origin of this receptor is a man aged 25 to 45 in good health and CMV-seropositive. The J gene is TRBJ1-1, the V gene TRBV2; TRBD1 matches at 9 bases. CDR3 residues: CASSDRGIPNTEAFF. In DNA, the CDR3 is TGTGCCAGCAGCGACAGGGGGATTCCGAACACTGAAGCTTTCTTT.